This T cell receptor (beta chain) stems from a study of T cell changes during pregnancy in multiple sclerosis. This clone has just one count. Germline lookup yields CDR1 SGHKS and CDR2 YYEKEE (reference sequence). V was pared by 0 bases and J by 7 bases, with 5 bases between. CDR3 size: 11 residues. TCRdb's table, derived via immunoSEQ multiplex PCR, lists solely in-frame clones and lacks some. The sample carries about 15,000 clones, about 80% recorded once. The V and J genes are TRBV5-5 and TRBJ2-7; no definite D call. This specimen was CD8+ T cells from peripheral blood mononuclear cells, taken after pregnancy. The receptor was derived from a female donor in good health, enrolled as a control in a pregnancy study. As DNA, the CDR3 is TGTGCCAGCAGCTTGGCCCAGGAGCAGTACTTC. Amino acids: CASSLAQEQYF.